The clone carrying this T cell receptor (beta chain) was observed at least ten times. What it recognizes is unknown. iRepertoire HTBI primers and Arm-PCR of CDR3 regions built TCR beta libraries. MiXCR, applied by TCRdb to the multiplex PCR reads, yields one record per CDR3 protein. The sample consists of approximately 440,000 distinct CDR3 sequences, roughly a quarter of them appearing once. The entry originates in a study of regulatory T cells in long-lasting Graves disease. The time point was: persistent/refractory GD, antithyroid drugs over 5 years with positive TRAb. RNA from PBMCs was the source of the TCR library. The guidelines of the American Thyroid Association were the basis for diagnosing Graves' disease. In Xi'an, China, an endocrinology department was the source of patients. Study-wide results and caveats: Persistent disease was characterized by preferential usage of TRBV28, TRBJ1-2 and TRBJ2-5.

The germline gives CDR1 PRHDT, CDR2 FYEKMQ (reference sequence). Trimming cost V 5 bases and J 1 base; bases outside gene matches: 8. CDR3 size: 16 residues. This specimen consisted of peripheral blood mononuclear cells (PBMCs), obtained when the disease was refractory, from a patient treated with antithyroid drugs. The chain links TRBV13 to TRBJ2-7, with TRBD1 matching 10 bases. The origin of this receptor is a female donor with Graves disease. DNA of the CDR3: TGTGCCAGCAGCCCCGGGACAGGGGCCCTTTCCTACGAGCAGTACTTC. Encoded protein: CASSPGTGALSYEQYF.